These 32 T cell receptor beta chains came from one sample sequenced in a study of T cell responses to AZD1222 COVID-19 vaccine. TCRdb keeps only in-frame clones here, not all; method: immunoSEQ multiplex PCR. The sample records some 30,000 clones, 70% to 90% being singletons. The sequencing used peripheral blood, collected on day 0 of AZD1222 vaccination. These receptors were taken from an adult in good health.

The chain uses TRBV28 and TRBJ1-5, with D maybe TRBD1 (5 bases). Germline CDR1 is MDHEN and CDR2 is SYDVKM. V was clipped by 3 bases and J by 5 bases, with 11 bases between them. The CDR3 totals 14 residues. CDR3 residues: CASSLRQGDQPQHF. Written as DNA, the CDR3 is TGTGCCAGCAGTTTGCGGCAGGGCGATCAGCCCCAGCATTTT. Drawing the rest from reference TRBV28 and TRBJ1-5, the complete variable domain is DVKVTQSSRYLVKRTGEKVFLECVQDMDHENMFWYRQDPGLGLRLIYFSYDVKMKEKGDIPEGYSVSREKKERFSLILESASTNQTSMYLCASSLRQGDQPQHFGDGTRLSIL.

The chain carries TRBV7-2 and TRBJ1-5; D gene ambiguous. The V gene's germline CDR1 is SGHTA and CDR2 FQGNSA. Trimming pared 1 base from V and 5 bases from J, leaving 12 bases between. This CDR3 has 15 amino acids. The DNA of the CDR3 is TGTGCCAGCAGCTTAGGGCCGACTGATTATCAGCCCCAGCATTTT. It yields the protein CASSLGPTDYQPQHF.

CDR3 nucleotide sequence: TGTGCCAGCAGCCCTGGAGGGGCGGGGGACTACGAGCAGTACTTC. This translates into CASSPGGAGDYEQYF. This chain joins TRBV7-2 and TRBJ2-7, with 7 bases matching TRBD2. CDR3 size: 15 residues. Germline V lookup: CDR1 SGHTA, CDR2 FQGNSA. The V and J ends lost 5 bases and 3 bases, in that order; junction bases with no gene match: 10. Combining the CDR3 with reference TRBV7-2 and TRBJ2-7 gives the whole variable domain GAGVSQSPSNKVTEKGKDVELRCDPISGHTALYWYRQSLGQGLEFLIYFQGNSAPDKSGLPSDRFSAERTGGSVSTLTIQRTQQEDSAVYLCASSPGGAGDYEQYFGPGTRLTVT.

The chain uses TRBV7-6 and TRBJ2-5; tentative D call: TRBD2 (5 bases). Per germline, CDR1 SGHVS and CDR2 FNYEAQ. This CDR3 region has 15 residues. V lost 0 bases and J lost 5, with 13 bases in between. The CDR3: CASSLAGSLGETQYF. CDR3 nucleotide sequence: TGTGCCAGCAGCTTAGCGGGGAGCTTAGGGGAGACCCAGTACTTC.

The rearrangement links TRBV7-2 to TRBJ2-1; TRBD2 is a possible D gene (6 bases). Trimming removed 3 bases at V and 1 base at J, with 10 bases between. The CDR3 extends over 15 amino acids. CDR1 and CDR2 from the germline V gene are SGHTA and FQGNSA. CDR3 DNA sequence: TGTGCCAGCAGCTTGATTCGGGGGTCCTACAATGAGCAGTTCTTC. Translated: CASSLIRGSYNEQFF.

The rearrangement links TRBV28 to TRBJ2-3; TRBD2 agrees at 7 bases. With V trimmed by 4 bases and J by 3 bases, 7 bases remained unmatched. From germline, CDR1 is MDHEN and CDR2 SYDVKM. This CDR3 has 15 residues. CDR3 nucleotide sequence: TGTGCCAGCAGTTCCCTACGACTAGCTACAGATACGCAGTATTTT. It specifies CASSSLRLATDTQYF.

This chain connects TRBV5-1 to TRBJ1-1; no definite D call. The length of the CDR3 is 14 residues. The ends were cut back, 1 base at V and 1 base at J, with 8 bases in the middle. CDR1 and CDR2 (germline): SGHRS, YFSETQ. DNA of the CDR3: TGCGCCAGCAGCTTGATGCCGGGGAACACTGAAGCTTTCTTT. As protein: CASSLMPGNTEAFF.

The J gene is TRBJ2-1, the V gene TRBV29-1; 7 nucleotides match TRBD1. Looked up from germline, CDR1 is SQVTM and CDR2 is ANQGSEA. V shed 0 bases and J 0 bases; nucleotides not matched to a gene: 5. The CDR3 contains 16 residues. As DNA, the CDR3 is TGCAGCGTTGAAGATCCCGACAGGGCCTCCTACAATGAGCAGTTCTTC. This sequence encodes CSVEDPDRASYNEQFF.

This sequence joins TRBV18 and TRBJ2-3; TRBD1 might be the D (5 bases). Trimming removed 2 bases at V and 6 bases at J, with 15 bases between. CDR1 and CDR2 (germline): KGHSH, LQKENI. The CDR3 spans 15 residues. CDR3 DNA: TGTGCCAGCTCACCATGGGCAGCCCAGGGCGATACGCAGTATTTT. This encodes CASSPWAAQGDTQYF.

This sequence joins TRBV10-3 and TRBJ1-2; TRBD1 is a possible D gene (5 bases). Germline V CDR1 and CDR2: ENHRY, SYGVKD. V lost 8 bases to trimming and J lost 6 bases, with 16 bases between them. The CDR3 length is 13 residues. The CDR3 coding sequence is TGTGCCATCTCTCGGGACGGAGGGGATGGCTACACCTTC. This sequence encodes CAISRDGGDGYTF.

This clone appeared once. The chain combines TRBV7-8 with TRBJ2-5, with TRBD1 as a possible D gene (6 bases). The CDR3 is 15 residues long. Germline V gene sequence: CDR1 SGHVS, CDR2 FQNEAQ. V lost 4 bases and J 4 bases, leaving 16 bases between the germline ends. Written as DNA, the CDR3 is TGTGCCAGCAGCTCGACACAGGGCCGGGGAGAGACCCAGTACTTC. It codes for CASSSTQGRGETQYF.

The rearrangement joins TRBV28 to TRBJ1-1; D call uncertain. The germline CDR1 and CDR2 sequences are MDHEN and SYDVKM. The CDR3 extends over 11 amino acids. The V gene lost 2 bases and the J gene lost 11 bases, with 9 bases spanning the gap. The CDR3 region is CASSLRGEAFF. The DNA of the CDR3 is TGTGCCAGCAGTTTACGGGGTGAGGCTTTCTTT. Using reference TRBV28 and TRBJ1-1 for the parts outside the CDR3, the full variable domain is DVKVTQSSRYLVKRTGEKVFLECVQDMDHENMFWYRQDPGLGLRLIYFSYDVKMKEKGDIPEGYSVSREKKERFSLILESASTNQTSMYLCASSLRGEAFFGQGTRLTVV.

The V gene is TRBV25-1, the J gene TRBJ1-2, with 7 bases lining up with TRBD1. This CDR3 is built from 15 residues. Germline lookup yields CDR1 MGHDK and CDR2 SYGVNS. The V gene end was trimmed by 3 bases and the J gene end by 8 bases; junction bases not matched to a gene: 12. The CDR3 sequence is CASSEVAGGRRGYTF. In DNA, the CDR3 is TGTGCCAGCAGTGAGGTTGCAGGGGGTAGGAGAGGCTACACCTTC.

This chain joins TRBV6-1 and TRBJ1-2; TRBD1 is a possible D gene (6 bases). The V end lost 3 bases, the J end lost 8 bases, and 10 bases lay between the germline ends. This CDR3 is built from 12 residues. Germline V CDR1 and CDR2: MNHNS, SASEGT. CDR3 residues: CASSERTAGYTF. CDR3 DNA sequence: TGTGCCAGCAGTGAGAGGACAGCCGGCTACACCTTC.

V and J are TRBV19 and TRBJ2-3; 8 nucleotides line up with TRBD2. Germline V gene sequence: CDR1 LNHDA, CDR2 SQIVND (reference sequence). This CDR3 spans 17 amino acids. V dropped 2 bases and J dropped 1; count of bases not matched to a gene: 8. Here the CDR3 reads CASSIPQFSGGTDTQYF. The CDR3 DNA follows: TGTGCCAGTAGTATACCCCAATTTAGCGGGGGCACAGATACGCAGTATTTT.

The rearrangement joins TRBV7-9 to TRBJ1-3, with D perhaps TRBD1 (5 bases). Trimming cost V 8 bases and J 0 bases, with 8 bases left between them. The CDR3 consists of 13 residues. Germline V lookup: CDR1 SEHNR, CDR2 FQNEAQ (reference sequence). CDR3 DNA: TGTGCCAGCGGCAGGGCCTCTGGAAACACCATATATTTT. Encoded protein: CASGRASGNTIYF.

This clone was detected only a few times. The chain uses TRBV13 and TRBJ2-7; 7 bases fit TRBD1. With V trimmed by 5 bases and J by 0 bases, 10 bases remained unmatched. The CDR3 spans 16 residues. Germline CDR1 PRHDT, CDR2 FYEKMQ (reference sequence). This CDR3 is CASSPSTGLGSYEQYF. CDR3 nucleotides: TGTGCCAGCAGCCCCTCGACAGGGTTAGGCTCCTACGAGCAGTACTTC.

This rearrangement joins TRBV19 to TRBJ1-1, with 8 bases matching TRBD1. The CDR3 length is 16 residues. Germline-derived CDR1 and CDR2 are LNHDA and SQIVND (reference sequence). V dropped 9 bases and J dropped 0; count of bases not matched to a gene: 12. As DNA, the CDR3 is TGTGCCAGCAAGGACACAGGGGGTCGGTTGAACACTGAAGCTTTCTTT. Protein product: CASKDTGGRLNTEAFF.

This rearrangement joins TRBV7-2 to TRBJ2-3, with 9 bases identical to TRBD1. V lost 5 bases to trimming and J lost 3 bases; unmatched junction nucleotides: 6. The CDR3 consists of 15 residues. Germline V gene lookup returns CDR1 SGHTA and CDR2 FQGNSA. This CDR3 reads CASSQDRGWTDTQYF. The CDR3, as DNA: TGTGCCAGCAGCCAAGACAGGGGGTGGACAGATACGCAGTATTTT.

The genes are TRBV5-6 and TRBJ2-1, with unresolved D. Deletions cut 3 bases from V and 5 bases from J, with 12 bases between. The germline V gene has CDR1 SGHDT and CDR2 YYEEEE. The CDR3 sequence is 14 residues long. The CDR3 DNA follows: TGTGCCAGCAGCTGGCCCCTTTATAACAATGAGCAGTTCTTC. Translation gives CASSWPLYNNEQFF.

The V call is TRBV4-1, the J call TRBJ1-1, with 7 positions matching TRBD1. The CDR3 covers 15 residues. The V gene's germline CDR1 is MGHRA and CDR2 YSYEKL. Trimming at V came to 3 bases and at J to 1 base, leaving 5 bases not matched to a gene. CDR3 nucleotide sequence: TGCGCCAGCAGCCATATGACAGGGCCGAACACTGAAGCTTTCTTT. This encodes CASSHMTGPNTEAFF.

This chain uses TRBV19 with TRBJ1-1; 9 bases match TRBD1. The CDR3 runs to 14 residues. Germline CDR1 is LNHDA and CDR2 is SQIVND (reference sequence). The junction had 3 bases not matched to a gene; V was cut back by 5 bases and J by 2 bases. The DNA for the CDR3 is TGTGCCAGTAGTCCGGACAGGGGCAACACTGAAGCTTTCTTT. It codes for CASSPDRGNTEAFF.

The V call is TRBV18, the J call TRBJ1-1; 9 nucleotides line up with TRBD1. The germline gives CDR1 KGHSH, CDR2 LQKENI. The V segment lost 3 bases and the J segment 3 bases; nucleotides outside the gene matches: 2. The CDR3 runs 14 residues. For the CDR3, the DNA is TGTGCCAGCTCACCCGGGACAGGGTACACTGAAGCTTTCTTT. Translation: CASSPGTGYTEAFF.

The chain recombines TRBV7-2 with TRBJ2-4; D tentatively fits TRBD1 or TRBD2 (5 bases each). This CDR3 is built from 14 residues. Germline V gene sequence: CDR1 SGHTA, CDR2 FQGNSA. V was cut by 8 bases and J by 9 bases, with 20 bases left in between. The DNA of the CDR3 is TGTGCCAGCTCCTCTGGGGGAACGTGGAGCATTCAGTACTTC. Translated: CASSSGGTWSIQYF.

This clone turned up a few times. This chain links TRBV20-1 with TRBJ2-7; no firm D call. V gave up 0 bases and J gave up 2 bases, with 2 bases separating them. Looked up from germline, CDR1 is DFQATT and CDR2 is SNEGSKA (reference sequence). The length of the CDR3 is 11 residues. The CDR3 loop reads CSARDTYEQYF. The DNA for the CDR3 is TGCAGTGCTAGAGACACCTACGAGCAGTACTTC.

CDR3 sequence reads: CASSPGTGGPREQYF. CDR3 nucleotide sequence: TGTGCCAGCAGCCCCGGGACAGGGGGGCCTCGCGAGCAGTACTTC. The chain links TRBV3-1 (or the pseudogene TRBV3-2) to TRBJ2-7, with 11 positions matching TRBD1. CDR3 size: 15 residues. J gave up 6 bases and V 4 bases, and 8 bases lay outside the gene matches. Germline V gene sequence: CDR1 LGHDT, CDR2 YNNKEL (reference sequence).

In its sample, this clone was seen a few times. V is TRBV27 and J is TRBJ1-5; D might be TRBD1 (6 bases). Germline CDR1 and CDR2: MNHEY and SMNVEV (reference sequence). CDR3 length: 14 residues. V was shortened by 7 bases and J by 0 bases, with 10 bases between the two germline ends. CDR3 sequence: CASKGGGSNQPQHF. As DNA, the CDR3 is TGTGCCAGCAAGGGGGGGGGTAGCAATCAGCCCCAGCATTTT.

This clone showed up just once. This chain joins TRBV7-8 and TRBJ2-7, with unresolved D. Per the germline V gene, CDR1 is SGHVS and CDR2 is FQNEAQ. This CDR3 has 16 amino acids. Trimming shortened V by 1 base and J by 6 bases, and 19 bases separated the two germline ends. CDR3 coding DNA: TGTGCCAGCAGCTTAGAAAGTGCGCGCCGGTCCCGCGAGCAGTACTTC. Its translation: CASSLESARRSREQYF.

This clone was seen a single time. The J gene is TRBJ1-2, the V gene TRBV30, with TRBD1 identical over 7 bases. In germline, CDR1 is GTSNPN, CDR2 SVGIG (reference sequence). The CDR3 has 15 amino acids. The V gene end was trimmed by 0 bases and the J gene end by 0 bases; junction bases not matched to a gene: 4. For the CDR3, the DNA is TGTGCCTGGAGTGTTCCGGGACAGTCTAACTATGGCTACACCTTC. Its translation: CAWSVPGQSNYGYTF. The full variable domain, rest sourced from reference TRBV30 and TRBJ1-2, is SQTIHQWPATLVQPVGSPLSLECTVEGTSNPNLYWYRQAAGRGLQLLFYSVGIGQISSEVPQNLSASRPQDRQFILSSKKLLLSDSGFYLCAWSVPGQSNYGYTFGSGTRLTVV.

This chain links TRBV30 with TRBJ1-1, with D maybe TRBD1 (5 bases). Germline values: CDR1 GTSNPN, CDR2 SVGIG (reference sequence). The CDR3 spans 14 residues. The germline V and J ends were trimmed by 0 bases and 5 bases, with 13 bases remaining between them. CDR3 protein: CAWSVEGRGTEAFF. The CDR3, as DNA: TGTGCCTGGAGTGTAGAGGGGCGCGGGACTGAAGCTTTCTTT.

The genes are TRBV7-3 and TRBJ2-3; D gene uncertain. V gave up 2 bases and J gave up 7 bases, with 13 bases separating them. Germline CDR1 and CDR2: SGHTA and FQGTGA. The length of the CDR3 is 14 residues. The CDR3 loop is CASSLSRKMNTQYF. Written as DNA, the CDR3 is TGTGCCAGCAGCTTATCGAGAAAGATGAATACGCAGTATTTT.

The chain recombines TRBV9 with TRBJ2-3; D possibly corresponds to TRBD1 (6 bases). V gave up 0 bases and J gave up 0 bases, with 11 bases separating them. The CDR3 totals 16 residues. The germline CDR1 and CDR2 sequences are SGDLS and YYNGEE. CDR3 region: CASSVGDRSSTDTQYF. The DNA for the CDR3 is TGTGCCAGCAGCGTAGGAGACAGGTCTAGCACAGATACGCAGTATTTT.